This TCR beta chain stems from a study of shared clonotypes between healthy human individuals. Study-level information: For every donor, three CD4 naive, three CD4 memory, two CD8 naive and one CD8 memory plates were used.

Cells designated naive CD8 were CD45RO-negative and were positively selected for CCR7, with terminally differentiated effector memory CD45RA+ cells excluded. V was clipped by 4 bases and J by 3 bases; unmatched bases: 8. In germline, CDR1 is SGDLS, CDR2 YYNGEE. The CDR3 has 15 amino acids. The DNA input per sorted-subset replicate PCR was roughly 210 ng, corresponding to some 33,000 T cell genomes. Clones were sequenced by immunoSEQ multiplex PCR, and TCRdb holds only the in-frame ones, with some missing. The table has roughly 2.1 million clones, roughly 91% seen once. Points on this clone: Its target is unknown.

Whole-study results and caveats: In contrast to clonotypes shared by all four donors, non-shared clonotypes had lower generation probabilities. Among the subsets, naive ones generally showed larger estimated richness than memory ones.

Material: naive CD8+ T cells from PBMCs. The chain links TRBV9 to TRBJ1-2; 8 nucleotides agree with TRBD1. The TCR comes from a man aged 18 to 30 in good health. Some clones in this sample may be carry-over from other donors' samples. The CDR3 region is CASSPSDRVDYGYTF. In DNA form, the CDR3 reads TGTGCCAGCAGCCCCTCGGACAGGGTTGACTATGGCTACACCTTC.